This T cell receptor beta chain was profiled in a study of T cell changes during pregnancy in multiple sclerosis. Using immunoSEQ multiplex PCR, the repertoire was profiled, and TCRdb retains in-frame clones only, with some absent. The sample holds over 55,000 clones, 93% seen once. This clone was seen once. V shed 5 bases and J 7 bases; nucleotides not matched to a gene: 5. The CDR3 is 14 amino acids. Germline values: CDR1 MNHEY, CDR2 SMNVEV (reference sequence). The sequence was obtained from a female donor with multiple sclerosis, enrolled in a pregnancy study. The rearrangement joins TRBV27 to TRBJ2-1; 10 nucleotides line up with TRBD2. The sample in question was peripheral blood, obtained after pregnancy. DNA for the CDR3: TGTGCCAGCAGTGAGGGACTAGCGACTAATGAGCAGTTCTTC. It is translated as CASSEGLATNEQFF.